This entry lists 7 T cell receptor beta chains sequenced from one sample in a study of Ad26.COV2.S vaccination and SARS-CoV-2 variants. The method was immunoSEQ multiplex PCR; TCRdb's version includes in-frame clones alone and lacks a portion of them. The profile covers nearly 400,000 clones, with about 91% appearing a single time and 1.5% to 2% taken by the ten largest. Treatment denoted: 19 received Ad26.COV2.S at low or high dose, single or two shots; 5 received placebo; per-sample allocation not given. On day 63 after the first injection, vaccine and placebo recipients gave samples. The specimen was peripheral blood, collected in a trial of Ad26.COV2.S vaccine versus placebo. These receptors all come from a person between 18 and 59 years old who received the Ad26.COV2.S COVID-19 vaccine or a placebo.

The gene calls are TRBV9 and TRBJ2-1, with TRBD2 identical over 9 bases. The CDR3 is 16 residues long. Germline loops: CDR1 SGDLS, CDR2 YYNGEE. The J segment lost 8 bases and the V segment lost 4 bases, leaving 13 bases of the junction unmatched. CDR3 nucleotides: TGTGCCAGCAGCCAAGGACTAGCGCGGATCGCGGATGAGCAGTTCTTC. Translation: CASSQGLARIADEQFF.

This CDR3 is CASSRTGVQNSNQPQHF. DNA for the CDR3: TGTGCCAGCAGTCGGACAGGGGTTCAAAATAGCAATCAGCCCCAGCATTTT. The V call is TRBV28, the J call TRBJ1-5, with TRBD1 matching over 9 bases. The V segment lost 5 bases and the J segment 0 bases; nucleotides outside the gene matches: 8. Germline-derived CDR1 and CDR2 are MDHEN and SYDVKM. CDR3 length equals 17 residues.

The rearrangement uses TRBV12-3 or TRBV12-4 and TRBJ2-2; D is undetermined. Trimming stripped 3 bases from V and 1 base from J, with 3 bases between. CDR3 length equals 13 residues. CDR3 nucleotides: TGTGCCAGCAGTTTTGGGAACACCGGGGAGCTGTTTTTT. As protein: CASSFGNTGELFF.

The J gene is TRBJ1-5, the V gene TRBV7-9; no firm D call. CDR1 and CDR2 (germline): SEHNR, FQNEAQ (reference sequence). The CDR3 has 14 residues. Trimming pared 5 bases from V and 5 bases from J, leaving 13 bases between. In DNA form, the CDR3 reads TGTGCCAGCAGCCCAGTCGAGGGTTATCAGCCCCAGCATTTT. It encodes CASSPVEGYQPQHF.

The chain links TRBV28 to TRBJ1-2; D is possibly TRBD1 (5 bases). This CDR3 spans 15 amino acids. In germline, CDR1 is MDHEN, CDR2 SYDVKM. The ends were cut back, 4 bases at V and 2 bases at J, with 14 bases in the middle. The CDR3 region is CASSYPQGVNYGYTF. For the CDR3, the DNA is TGTGCCAGCAGTTACCCGCAGGGAGTGAACTATGGCTACACCTTC.

This chain joins TRBV30 and TRBJ1-1; D unresolved. The CDR3 spans 13 residues. Trimming left V 4 bases short and J 0 bases short, with 9 bases between. The germline CDR1 and CDR2 sequences are GTSNPN and SVGIG (reference sequence). DNA of the CDR3: TGTGCCTGGACAGTGCAGGTGAACACTGAAGCTTTCTTT. This translates into CAWTVQVNTEAFF.

This chain connects TRBV9 to TRBJ2-1; D unclear. The V and J ends lost 1 base and 7 bases respectively, with 6 bases between them. CDR3 length: 12 residues. Per the germline V gene, CDR1 is SGDLS and CDR2 is YYNGEE. The DNA of the CDR3 is TGTGCCAGCAGCGTAAGGGAAAATGAGCAGTTCTTC. Translating gives CASSVRENEQFF. Supplemented by reference TRBV9 and TRBJ2-1, the full variable domain reads DSGVTQTPKHLITATGQRVTLRCSPRSGDLSVYWYQQSLDQGLQFLIQYYNGEERAKGNILERFSAQQFPDLHSELNLSSLELGDSALYFCASSVRENEQFFGPGTRLTVL.